The T cell receptor beta chain under discussion was sequenced for a study of Graves' ophthalmopathy and Graves' hyperthyroidism (dated by TCRdb to the late 2010s). Study-level background: Peripheral blood was collected at initial diagnosis, prior to any treatment. The approximately 100 discovery patients were randomly divided into training and test sets at a 7:3 ratio. An independent validation cohort was composed of 18 hyperthyroidism patients and over 15 patients who later progressed from hyperthyroidism to ophthalmopathy. In over 5 hyperthyroidism patients, the T-cell repertoires found in thyroid tissue were compared with those found in blood. After sampling, hyperthyroidism patients received methimazole starting at 30 mg daily, and ophthalmopathy patients received high-dose intravenous methylprednisolone. A discovery set of 95 to 100 patients (under 45 ophthalmopathy, 55 to 65 stable hyperthyroidism) was enrolled to explore V-J signatures distinguishing ophthalmopathy from hyperthyroidism. TCR beta repertoire signatures were used to distinguish Graves' ophthalmopathy from Graves' hyperthyroidism and to predict progression to ophthalmopathy. In total, approximately 140 blood samples were TCR-sequenced: fewer than 50 ophthalmopathy, some 75 hyperthyroidism and roughly 17 hyperthyroidism-to-ophthalmopathy patients.

This clonotype was observed at least ten times. Its antigen is currently not known. Per-base qualities were not stored, and no clone one base away is much larger. Taken from cysteine to phenylalanine, the CDR3 has 14 residues. CDR3 DNA only is kept here, 42 bases in frame from base 1. The germline V gene sets CDR1 to SQVTM and CDR2 to ANQGSEA. Cut back by 6 bases and 3 bases, the V and J ends lie 17 bases apart. For repertoire sequencing, TCR beta CDR3 regions were amplified from RNA transcripts. The first round was an RT-PCR using HTBI primers with the Qiagen OneStep RT-PCR kit, and this first round was followed by a second-round multiplex PCR, then size selection and purification. Libraries were sequenced paired-end with 100 bp reads on an Illumina HiSeq2000. The original pipeline was this. SOAPnuke was used to process the reads, removing any read that contained adapters or uncalled bases, had a mean Phred below 15, or lacked an exact match to the constant primer or identifier. High-quality paired reads were merged with COPE v1.2.5. Clonotypes were defined as unique nucleotide sequences and were aligned to IMGT TRB V, D and J references using MiTCR v1.1. The analysis was limited to V-J combinations with a frequency above 0.0001, which together covered 99.2% of the repertoires. For each V-J combination, a TCR clonal expansion and chaos score was defined as F50 clonal expansion divided by the chaos observed in the TCRdist matrix. Welch's t-statistics and random forest were used to reduce the features to 10 to 15 V-J combinations, which were then used as input to a naive Bayes classifier. The Morisita-Horn index was used to measure how similar the thyroid and blood repertoires were. TCRdb cleaned the public reads at Q25 with fastp, built clones with MiXCR and kept in-frame beta chains. Each entry is one CDR3 protein sequence, shown with its most common DNA and genes. None of the V and J calls come from the authors' own analysis; TCRdb made them. Recorded for this sample are about 380,000 distinct CDR3 sequences; approximately 15% of them occurred a single time. The ten largest account for roughly 7% of the sample.

The paper as a whole reports these results and caveats: No statistical method was used to predetermine the sample size, and group allocation was not hidden from the investigators. In validation, the model predicted ophthalmopathy progression with more than 55% sensitivity and less than 80% specificity; approximately 12 predicted patients were CT-confirmed with GO in a median of 6.5 months. Most expanded thyroid clonotypes with frequency above 0.001 were also detected in blood, suggesting blood repertoires may reflect the thyroid immune response. Ophthalmopathy was separated from stable hyperthyroidism by the 13-signature model with just under 90% sensitivity and about 81% specificity in cross-validation and with 80%/75% in the test set.

Stable hyperthyroidism was defined as no progression to ophthalmopathy within 18 months of follow-up. The hyperthyroidism patients were 18 to 65 years old and newly diagnosed, with a disease duration of less than 2 months. Patients with other autoimmune diseases, uncontrolled infections, pregnancy or lactation were excluded. Diagnosis was based on clinical symptoms, serum thyroxine, TRAb, thyroid ultrasound and orbital computed tomography. PBMCs were isolated from 8 to 10 ml of fresh peripheral blood by Ficoll-Paque density gradient centrifugation. Total RNA was extracted with Trizol reagent and quality-checked on an Agilent 2100 Bioanalyzer.

The TCR originated in a woman aged 18-29 years with stable Graves' hyperthyroidism. Donor details come from another sample of the same person, matched by shared clones. The sequenced sample consisted of peripheral blood. The sequence is built from TRBV29-1 and TRBJ2-5; a weak D assignment points to TRBD1 (7 bases agree). The CDR3 reads CSVAGQRVKETQYF. The nucleotide sequence reads TGCAGCGTCGCGGGACAGCGGGTAAAAGAGACCCAGTACTTC.